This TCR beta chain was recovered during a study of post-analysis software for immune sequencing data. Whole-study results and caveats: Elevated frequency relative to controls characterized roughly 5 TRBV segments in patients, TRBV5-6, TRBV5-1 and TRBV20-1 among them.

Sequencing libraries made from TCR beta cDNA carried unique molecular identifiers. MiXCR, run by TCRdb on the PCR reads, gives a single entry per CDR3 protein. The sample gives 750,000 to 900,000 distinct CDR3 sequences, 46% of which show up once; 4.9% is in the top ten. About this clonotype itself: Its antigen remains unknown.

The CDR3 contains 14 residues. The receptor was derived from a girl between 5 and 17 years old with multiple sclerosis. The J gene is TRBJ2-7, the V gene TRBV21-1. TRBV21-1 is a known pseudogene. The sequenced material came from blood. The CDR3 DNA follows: TGTGCCAGCCGTGCAATAGTGGGGTCCTACGAGCAGTACTTC. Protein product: CASRAIVGSYEQYF.